Reported below is one TCR beta chain. Its specificity is not known. PCR involved 60 Vbeta and 13 Jbeta primers. Sequencing was performed with immunoSEQ multiplex PCR; in TCRdb, only in-frame clones are kept and a portion is missing. Here the sample spans under 200,000 clones, roughly four fifths being singletons. The sample belongs to a study of cytomegalovirus exposure and HLA in healthy donors. The CDR3 runs to 17 residues. V lost 2 bases to trimming and J lost 3 bases; unmatched junction nucleotides: 10. CDR1 is GTSNPN, CDR2 SVGIG, per germline (reference sequence). Overall study findings and caveats: Later work showed greater clonal expansion in HLA-associated TCR beta chains than in equally common others.

The chain uses TRBV30 and TRBJ2-1; TRBD2 aligns across 10 bases. This clonotype was sampled from a male donor in good health and CMV-seropositive. The sequencing sample was made of PBMCs. This chain's CDR3 is CAWSPTAGGRLYNEQFF. The CDR3, as DNA: TGTGCCTGGAGTCCAACAGCGGGGGGGCGTCTCTACAATGAGCAGTTCTTC.